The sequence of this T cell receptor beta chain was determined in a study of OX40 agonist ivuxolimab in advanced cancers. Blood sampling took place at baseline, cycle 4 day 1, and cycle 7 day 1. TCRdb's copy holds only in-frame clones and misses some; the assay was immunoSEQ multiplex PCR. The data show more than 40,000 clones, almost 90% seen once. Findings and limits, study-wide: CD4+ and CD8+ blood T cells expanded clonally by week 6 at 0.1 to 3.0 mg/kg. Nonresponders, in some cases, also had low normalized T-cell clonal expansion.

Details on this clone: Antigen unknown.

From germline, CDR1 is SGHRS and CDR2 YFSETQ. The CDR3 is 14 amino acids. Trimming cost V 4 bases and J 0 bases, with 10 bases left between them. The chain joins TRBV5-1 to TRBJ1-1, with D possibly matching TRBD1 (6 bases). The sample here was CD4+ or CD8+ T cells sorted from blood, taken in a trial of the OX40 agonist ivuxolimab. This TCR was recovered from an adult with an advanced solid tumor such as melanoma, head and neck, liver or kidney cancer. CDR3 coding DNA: TGCGCCAGCAGCACGACAGGTTTGAACACTGAAGCTTTCTTT. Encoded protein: CASSTTGLNTEAFF.